This T cell receptor (beta chain) was observed in a study of TIL therapy for anti-PD-1-resistant metastatic lung cancer. Looking at the study overall: Most patients had lung adenocarcinoma; a handful of tumors were EGFR-mutant, two ALK-rearranged; half smoked currently or formerly. Findings of the study overall: Treatment-naive, never-smoker and oncogene-addicted patients were overrepresented in this highly selected cohort.

This was the immunoSEQ v3 assay. Libraries were prepared by immunoSEQ multiplex PCR; TCRdb keeps only in-frame clonotypes and omits some of them. This table has under 20,000 clones, about 79% appearing once. Time point: pre-treatment sample, taken before nivolumab and TIL therapy. Worth noting for this clone: Its antigen is currently unknown.

The length of the CDR3 is 15 residues. Germline assignment: CDR1 LGHDT and CDR2 YNNKEL (reference sequence). J was trimmed by 2 bases and V by 5 bases; bases with no gene match: 4. Specimen: blood, collected at baseline. The clonotype was recovered from a person between 30 and 80 years old with non-small cell lung cancer. The chain recombines TRBV3-1 (or the pseudogene TRBV3-2) with TRBJ2-5, with 11 bases lining up with TRBD2. Written as DNA, the CDR3 is TGTGCCAGCAGCAAACTAGCGGGGGTACAAGAGACCCAGTACTTC. Its translation: CASSKLAGVQETQYF.